The 9 T cell receptor beta chains below were found in one sample sequenced in a study of cytotoxic CD8 clonotypes in ibrutinib-treated CLL. The method was immunoSEQ multiplex PCR; TCRdb's version includes in-frame clones alone and lacks a portion of them. The table includes approximately 130,000 clones, 80% to 85% detected once. The specimen was PBMCs, collected after 24 months of ibrutinib treatment. All receptors derive from a human donor with chronic lymphocytic leukemia.

The CDR3 nucleotides read TGTGCCATCAGAAGCTTCGACAGGGGCGGTGTCGGGGAGCTGTTTTTT. This gives the protein CAIRSFDRGGVGELFF. The V call is TRBV10-3, the J call TRBJ2-2; the match to TRBD1 covers 8 bases. The CDR3 is 16 residues long. Per germline, CDR1 ENHRY and CDR2 SYGVKD. With V trimmed by 6 bases and J by 7 bases, 13 bases remained unmatched.

The chain is built from TRBV28 and TRBJ1-3, with 7 nucleotides matching TRBD1. The V gene end was trimmed by 7 bases and the J gene end by 4 bases; junction bases not matched to a gene: 7. Per germline, CDR1 MDHEN and CDR2 SYDVKM. The CDR3 has 14 amino acids. CDR3 in DNA: TGTGCCAGCATTGAACAGGGGAGGGGAAACACCATATATTTT. It is translated as CASIEQGRGNTIYF.

This chain links TRBV19 with TRBJ2-3, with 8 bases fitting TRBD2. CDR1 and CDR2 (germline): LNHDA, SQIVND (reference sequence). J gave up 8 bases and V 11 bases, and 15 bases lay outside the gene matches. The CDR3 covers 14 residues. CDR3 protein: CAAKPGGGDGTQYF. The CDR3 nucleotides read TGTGCCGCCAAACCCGGGGGGGGTGATGGTACGCAGTATTTT.

The chain uses TRBV18 and TRBJ1-2; the match to TRBD1 covers 7 bases. Germline V lookup: CDR1 KGHSH, CDR2 LQKENI. J was trimmed by 2 bases and V by 3 bases; bases with no gene match: 9. This CDR3 comprises 16 residues. DNA for the CDR3: TGTGCCAGCTCACCCCGGGACAGAAACACGAACTATGGCTACACCTTC. Protein product: CASSPRDRNTNYGYTF.

This clone was counted a few times. The CDR3: CASGLDYTEAFF. The CDR3 DNA follows: TGTGCTAGTGGTTTGGATTACACTGAAGCTTTCTTT. The chain has TRBV12-5 and TRBJ1-1; D remains ambiguous. Germline V gene sequence: CDR1 LGHNT, CDR2 FRNRAP. Between the trimmed V and J ends, which lost 1 base and 3 bases, there was a span of 3 bases. The CDR3 length is 12 residues.

This rearrangement joins TRBV2 to TRBJ1-5; possibly TRBD1 for D (6 bases). This CDR3 contains 17 residues. The V gene's germline CDR1 is SNHLY and CDR2 FYNNEI. V was trimmed by 5 bases and J by 7 bases, leaving 24 bases between them. The CDR3 sequence: CASSSGPGGFFGQPQHF. The CDR3, as DNA: TGTGCCAGCAGTTCCGGCCCCGGGGGCTTCTTTGGCCAGCCCCAGCATTTT.

V is TRBV6-4 and J is TRBJ1-2, with D maybe TRBD1 (6 bases). Trimming cost V 9 bases and J 6 bases, with 17 bases left between them. Germline assignment: CDR1 MRHNA and CDR2 SNTAGT. The CDR3 totals 13 residues. Here the CDR3 reads CARIQTGLDGYTF. For the CDR3, the DNA is TGTGCCAGGATCCAAACAGGGCTAGATGGCTACACCTTC.

The chain recombines TRBV10-3 with TRBJ2-5; TRBD2 matches 8 bases. The CDR3 is made up of 16 amino acids. After removal of 5 bases from V and 1 base from J, the junction contained 9 bases not matched to a gene. Germline lookup yields CDR1 ENHRY and CDR2 SYGVKD. CDR3 sequence (DNA): TGTGCCATCAGTACGGGGGGGTCAGCCTCCCAAGAGACCCAGTACTTC. Translated, it gives CAISTGGSASQETQYF.

The V gene is TRBV9, the J gene TRBJ1-5; D ambiguous. The V and J ends lost 0 bases and 3 bases respectively, with 4 bases between them. Germline V gives CDR1 SGDLS, CDR2 YYNGEE. This CDR3 spans 13 amino acids. The CDR3 loop reads CASSVGHNQPQHF. The CDR3 nucleotides read TGTGCCAGCAGCGTAGGACACAATCAGCCCCAGCATTTT.